The clone carrying this TCR beta chain came up once. Naive CD8 isolation took CD45RO-negative cells positively selected for CCR7 and excluded terminally differentiated effector memory CD45RA+ cells. The record originates from a study of shared clonotypes between healthy human individuals. About the research overall: Per-donor plates numbered three CD4 naive, three CD4 memory, two CD8 naive and one CD8 memory.

This CDR3 contains 13 residues. V shed 6 bases and J shed 3 bases, with 12 bases lying between them. The V gene's germline CDR1 is SGHAT and CDR2 FQNNGV. As originally analysed: Quality scores were absent from the junction-only immunoSEQ sequences, so filtering differed. Sequenced by immunoSEQ multiplex PCR; TCRdb stores in-frame clones only, minus some. That table furnishes V, J and clone size, whereas the DNA furnished D and trimming. The sample has approximately 1.9 million clones; 85% to 95% are singletons. The receptor comes from a man aged 18-30 years in good health. Some clones in this sample may be carry-over from other donors' samples. V usage is TRBV11-2 and J usage is TRBJ2-7; D is possibly TRBD2 (5 bases). Material for sequencing was naive CD8+ T cells from PBMCs. This CDR3 reads CASRKEADYEQYF. Written as DNA, the CDR3 is TGTGCCAGCAGGAAGGAGGCAGACTACGAGCAGTACTTC.